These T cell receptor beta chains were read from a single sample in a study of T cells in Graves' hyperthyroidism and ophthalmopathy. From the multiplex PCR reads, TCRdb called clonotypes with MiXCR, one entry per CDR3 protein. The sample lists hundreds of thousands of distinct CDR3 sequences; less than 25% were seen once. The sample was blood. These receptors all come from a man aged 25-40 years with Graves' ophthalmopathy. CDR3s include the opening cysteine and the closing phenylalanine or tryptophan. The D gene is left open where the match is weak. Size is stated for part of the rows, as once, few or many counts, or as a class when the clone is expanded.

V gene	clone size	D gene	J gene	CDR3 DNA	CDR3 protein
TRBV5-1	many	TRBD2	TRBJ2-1	TGCGCCAGCAGCGGGGGACTAGCGGGAATGGATGAGCAGTTCTTC	CASSGGLAGMDEQFF
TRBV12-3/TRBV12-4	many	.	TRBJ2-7	TGTGCCAGCAGTTTAGGGGGCGGGTACGAGCAGTACTTC	CASSLGGGYEQYF
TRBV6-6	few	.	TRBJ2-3	TGTGCCAGCAGTTACCGAAAGCGAGGGGGAGTGACAGATACGCAGTATTTT	CASSYRKRGGVTDTQYF
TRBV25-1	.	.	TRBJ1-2	TGTGCCAGCAGTGCCTCTCCAACAGGCCCCGATGGCTACACCTTC	CASSASPTGPDGYTF
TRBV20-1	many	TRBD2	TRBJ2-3	TGCAGTGCTCACAGCGGGAGGGGTCTGCGCACAGATACGCAGTATTTT	CSAHSGRGLRTDTQYF
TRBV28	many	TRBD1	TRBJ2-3	TGTGCCAGCCTTCAACAGACAGGGGCAGATACGCAGTATTTT	CASLQQTGADTQYF
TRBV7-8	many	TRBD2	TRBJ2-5	TGTGCCAGCAGCTTAGCCCCGGGGGGGGTGGGAGAGACCCAGTACTTC	CASSLAPGGVGETQYF
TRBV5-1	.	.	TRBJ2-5	TGCGCCAGCAGCTCGGGACGTAACCAAGAGACCCAGTACTTC	CASSSGRNQETQYF
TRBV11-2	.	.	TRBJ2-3	TGTGCCAGCAGCCTGGGAGAGGGCAGAGCAGATACGCAGTATTTT	CASSLGEGRADTQYF
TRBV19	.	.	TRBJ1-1	TGTGCCAGTCAAGTAACCCAGGGGAACACTGAAGCTTTCTTT	CASQVTQGNTEAFF
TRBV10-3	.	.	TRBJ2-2	TGTGCCATCAGTGAAGTAGCTGGGCGGTACGCCGGGGAGCTGTTTTTT	CAISEVAGRYAGELFF
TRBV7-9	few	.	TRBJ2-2	TGTGCCAGCAGCTTAGACCTTCGGGTGAACACCGGGGAGCTGTTTTTT	CASSLDLRVNTGELFF
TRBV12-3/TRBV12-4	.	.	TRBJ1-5	TGTGCCAGCAGTTTAGACTACAGGGGCAATCAGCCCCAGCATTTT	CASSLDYRGNQPQHF
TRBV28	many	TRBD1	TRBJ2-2	TGTGCCAGCAGTTGGACAGGGTGGACCGGGGAGCTGTTTTTT	CASSWTGWTGELFF
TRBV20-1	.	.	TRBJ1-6	TGCAGTGCTAGAGCTAATTCGGGACGGTATAATTCACCCCTCCACTTT	CSARANSGRYNSPLHF
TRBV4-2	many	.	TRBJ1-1	TGTGCCAGCAGCCAGCAGGGCATGAACACTGAAGCTTTCTTT	CASSQQGMNTEAFF
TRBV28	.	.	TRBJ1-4	TGTGCCAGCACCCCGTTGGCCAGGCCGGGTGAAAAACTGTTTTTT	CASTPLARPGEKLFF
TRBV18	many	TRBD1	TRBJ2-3	TGTGCCAGCTCACCGACAGGGCCTAGCACAGATACGCAGTATTTT	CASSPTGPSTDTQYF
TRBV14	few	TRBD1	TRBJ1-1	TGTGCCAGCAGCCAAGCGACAGGGGAGTGGACTGAAGCTTTCTTT	CASSQATGEWTEAFF
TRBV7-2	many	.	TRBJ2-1	TGTGCCAGCAGCTTGAACGGGAGAAGGAATGAGCAGTTCTTC	CASSLNGRRNEQFF
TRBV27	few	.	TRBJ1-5	TGTGCCAGCAGCCCCCTCGCCGGGAGCAATCAGCCCCAGCATTTT	CASSPLAGSNQPQHF
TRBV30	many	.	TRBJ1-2	TGTGCCTGGAGCCCTGGGGGGGCTAACTATGGCTACACCTTC	CAWSPGGANYGYTF
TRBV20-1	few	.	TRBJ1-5	TGCAGTGCTAGCCAGGGATCGGATAGCAATCAGCCCCAGCATTTT	CSASQGSDSNQPQHF
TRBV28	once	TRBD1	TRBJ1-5	TGTGCCAGCGGGGACAGGGGCAGAGAGCCCCAGCATTTT	CASGDRGREPQHF
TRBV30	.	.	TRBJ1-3	TGTGCCTCCGACAGCGACTCTGGAAACACCATATATTTT	CASDSDSGNTIYF
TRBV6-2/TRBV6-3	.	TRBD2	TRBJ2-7	TGTGCCAGCAGACTCGACTCTAGCGGGAGTCCCTACGAGCAGTACTTC	CASRLDSSGSPYEQYF
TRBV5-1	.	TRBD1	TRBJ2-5	TGCGCCAGCAACAAGGGACAGGGCTCAGAGACCCAGTACTTC	CASNKGQGSETQYF
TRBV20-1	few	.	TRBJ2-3	TGCAGTTCGCGCAGGGGGGGGACAGATACGCAGTATTTT	CSSRRGGTDTQYF
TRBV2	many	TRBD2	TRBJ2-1	TGTGCCAGCATGGTGACTAGCTCCGGAGGAAATGAGCAGTTCTTC	CASMVTSSGGNEQFF
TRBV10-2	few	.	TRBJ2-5	TGCGCCACAATGGGCCAGGGAGACAAAGAGACCCAGTACTTC	CATMGQGDKETQYF
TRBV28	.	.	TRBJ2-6	TGTGCCAGCAGTCCCCCGACGAGCTCTGGGGCCAACGTCCTGACTTTC	CASSPPTSSGANVLTF
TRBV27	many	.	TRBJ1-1	TGTGCCAGCAGTTTGGTCGGAATGAACACTGAAGCTTTCTTT	CASSLVGMNTEAFF
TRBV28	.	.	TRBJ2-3	TGTGCCAGCAGTGGGTTGGGCCCCACAGATACGCAGTATTTT	CASSGLGPTDTQYF
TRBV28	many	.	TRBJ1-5	TGTGCCATCCACCGGGCCTATCAGCCCCAGCATTTT	CAIHRAYQPQHF
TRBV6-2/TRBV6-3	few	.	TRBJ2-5	TGTGCCAGCAGTCCGAATTGGAGCCAAGAGACCCAGTACTTC	CASSPNWSQETQYF
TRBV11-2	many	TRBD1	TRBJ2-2	TGTGCCAGCAGCTGGACCGGGACAGGGGGACCCGGGGAGCTGTTTTTT	CASSWTGTGGPGELFF
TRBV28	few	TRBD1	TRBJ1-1	TGTGCCACCCCTCAGGGGGGCCTGAACACTGAAGCTTTCTTT	CATPQGGLNTEAFF
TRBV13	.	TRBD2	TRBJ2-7	TGTGCCAGCAGCTTAGGGGGGACTAGCGGAGCCTACGAGCAGTACTTC	CASSLGGTSGAYEQYF
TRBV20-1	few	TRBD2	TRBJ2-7	TGCAGTGCTAGCCCCCCGACGGCTCTAGCGGGAGACGAGCAGTACTTC	CSASPPTALAGDEQYF
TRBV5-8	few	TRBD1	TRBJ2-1	TGTGCCAGCAGACTCAGGGGGAATGAGCAGTTCTTC	CASRLRGNEQFF
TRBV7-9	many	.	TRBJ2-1	TGTGCCAGCAGCAGTCCGAGTAATGAGCAGTTCTTC	CASSSPSNEQFF
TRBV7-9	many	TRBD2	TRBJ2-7	TGTGCCAGCAGCCGAGACAGCGGGAGGGCGAACGAGCAGTACTTC	CASSRDSGRANEQYF